One TCR beta chain is described in this entry. Its target is unknown. TCRdb's copy holds only in-frame clones and misses some; the assay was immunoSEQ multiplex PCR. The table lists roughly 140,000 clones, around 91% of them singletons, with around 5.4% in the top ten. These data belong to a study of T cell responses to AZD1222 COVID-19 vaccine. On the study more broadly: Investigators merged groups given second doses at roughly 4 or roughly 12 weeks. Study-wide points: Clonal diversity may have been underestimated, and the donors were mostly white British, with more females than males. CD4 TCRs linked to vaccination spanned spike, dominating at 160-218 and 743-854. Spike-specific TCR breadth and depth went up after people got two AZD1222 doses.

The ends were cut back, 7 bases at V and 0 bases at J, with 13 bases in the middle. The CDR3 extends over 15 amino acids. Per germline, CDR1 LNHDA and CDR2 SQIVND (reference sequence). J is TRBJ1-5 and V is TRBV19, with a tentative D call TRBD1 (5 bases). The specimen comprised peripheral blood, sampled on day 0 of AZD1222 vaccination. The clonotype comes from an adult in good health. The CDR3 DNA is TGTGCCAGTACGCCAGGACAATATAGCAATCAGCCCCAGCATTTT. The encoded protein is CASTPGQYSNQPQHF.